This entry features one TCR beta chain sequence. Its matching antigen is unknown. This sample was taken from a study of cytomegalovirus exposure and HLA in healthy donors. Study results and caveats: Reports indicated that the classifier achieved high specificity and sensitivity in diagnosing cytomegalovirus status. A list of roughly 180 TCR beta chains associated with cytomegalovirus was given. In vitro, three CMV-associated chains proved specific for CMV antigens. In the 130 or so validation repertoires, 85% to 95% of cluster scores exceeded 0, per a later analysis.

Sequenced by immunoSEQ multiplex PCR; TCRdb stores in-frame clones only, minus some. The table includes under 110,000 clones, around 89% detected once. The ends lost 8 bases at V and 7 bases at J; junction bases unmatched: 13. This CDR3 spans 15 amino acids. Looked up from germline, CDR1 is MNHEY and CDR2 is SVGAGI. This receptor was identified in a woman in her late teens or twenties in good health and CMV-seropositive. The sample consisted of PBMCs. The chain links TRBV6-5 to TRBJ2-2; 7 bases are shared with TRBD2. The DNA for the CDR3 is TGTGCCAGCCTGAAAACGACTAGCATTATCGGGGAGCTGTTTTTT. Its translation: CASLKTTSIIGELFF.